Each of the 21 T cell receptor beta chains below was sequenced from the same sample in a study of shared clonotypes between healthy human individuals. Some clones are missing from TCRdb's copy, which holds only in-frame ones; the method was immunoSEQ multiplex PCR. The sample shows about half a million clones, approximately 80% of them seen only once. Sequencing used PBMCs. These receptor sequences come from a woman aged 40 to 55 in good health. Some clones in this sample may be carry-over from other donors' samples.

This rearrangement joins TRBV18 to TRBJ1-4; D uncertain. V dropped 2 bases and J dropped 7 bases, with 11 bases sitting between them. The CDR3 covers 14 residues. CDR1 is KGHSH, CDR2 LQKENI, per germline. The CDR3 region is CASSPGGYGEKLFF. Here the CDR3 DNA reads TGTGCCAGCTCACCAGGAGGGTACGGTGAAAAACTGTTTTTT.

The genes are TRBV9 and TRBJ1-3; no firm D call. This CDR3 spans 15 amino acids. Germline CDR1 is SGDLS and CDR2 is YYNGEE. The ends were cut back, 1 base at V and 0 bases at J, with 8 bases in the middle. CDR3 nucleotides: TGTGCCAGCAGCGTATTGGGTAGCTCTGGAAACACCATATATTTT. Its protein product is CASSVLGSSGNTIYF.

This clone was observed a single time. The same CDR3 arises from other DNA sequences in this sample as well. The chain couples TRBV29-1 to TRBJ2-3, with 7 bases that match TRBD1. The J segment lost 3 bases and the V segment lost 6 bases, leaving 9 bases of the junction unmatched. CDR1 and CDR2 (germline): SQVTM, ANQGSEA. This CDR3 is 14 amino acids long. This CDR3 is CSVPDRVGTDTQYF. DNA for the CDR3: TGCAGCGTGCCCGACAGGGTTGGGACAGATACGCAGTATTTT.

This clone has a single count. V is TRBV6-1 and J is TRBJ1-2; tentatively, D is TRBD1 (5 bases). V lost 8 bases and J 4 bases, leaving 14 bases between the germline ends. There are 13 residues in the CDR3. CDR1 is MNHNS and CDR2 is SASEGT in the germline V gene. The CDR3 DNA follows: TGTGCCAGCTCCATCGACAGATTCTATGGCTACACCTTC. The encoded protein is CASSIDRFYGYTF.

This clone has only one observation. The chain employs TRBV5-6 and TRBJ2-3; 9 positions match TRBD1. J lost 2 bases, V lost 4 bases, and 5 bases had no gene match. The germline V gene has CDR1 SGHDT and CDR2 YYEEEE. The CDR3 is 15 residues long. CDR3 DNA: TGTGCCAGCAGCCTGGACAGGGGCCCCACAGATACGCAGTATTTT. It codes for CASSLDRGPTDTQYF.

The rearrangement uses TRBV7-8 and TRBJ2-7; D uncertain. With 5 bases removed from V and 0 bases from J, the gap between germline ends came to 17 bases. The CDR3 is made up of 16 amino acids. Germline V CDR1 and CDR2: SGHVS, FQNEAQ. The chain's CDR3 is CASSTQPPTSSYEQYF. CDR3 DNA: TGTGCCAGCAGCACCCAACCTCCTACCAGCTCCTACGAGCAGTACTTC.

Comments on this clone: This likely came from a read error, as a far larger clone is one base away. The chain combines TRBV6-1 with TRBJ2-6; perhaps TRBD2 as D (5 bases). In germline, CDR1 is MNHNS, CDR2 SASEGT. The CDR3 is 16 residues long. The CDR3 DNA sequence: TGTGCCAGCAGTGAATTGGACTTCTCTAGGGCCAACGTCCTGACTTTC. Its translation is CASSELDFSRANVLTF.

This clone appeared a few times. The genes are TRBV11-3 and TRBJ2-1; 10 bases map to TRBD2. CDR1 and CDR2 (germline): SGHNT, YENEEA. This CDR3 has 16 amino acids. V shed 1 base, J shed 3 bases, and the junction held 3 bases outside the gene matches. This chain's CDR3 is CASSLGGTSVYNEQFF. CDR3 DNA sequence: TGTGCCAGCAGCTTAGGCGGGACTAGCGTCTACAATGAGCAGTTCTTC.

This clone has just a few counts. The chain employs TRBV5-1 and TRBJ1-4; D is perhaps TRBD1 (5 bases). The CDR3 is made up of 12 amino acids. V shed 4 bases and J shed 10 bases, with 11 bases lying between them. Germline lookup yields CDR1 SGHRS and CDR2 YFSETQ. CDR3 nucleotides: TGCGCCAGCAGCGAGGGACTGGGAAAACTGTTTTTT. Protein product: CASSEGLGKLFF.

The rearrangement uses TRBV11-2 and TRBJ2-7; possible D gene TRBD2, 7 bases. The CDR3 loop spans 17 amino acids. Per the germline V gene, CDR1 is SGHAT and CDR2 is FQNNGV. V was clipped by 4 bases and J by 3 bases, with 22 bases between them. CDR3 DNA: TGTGCCAGCAGCTCCGTACGGGGGGCGGGGCTCTTCTACGAGCAGTACTTC. Protein sequence: CASSSVRGAGLFYEQYF.

CDR3 nucleotide sequence: TGCGCCAGCAGCTTGTATACGGGAGGGCCCGCAGATACGCAGTATTTT. Its translation is CASSLYTGGPADTQYF. V usage is TRBV5-1 and J usage is TRBJ2-3, with 8 nucleotides matching TRBD2. The V gene's germline CDR1 is SGHRS and CDR2 YFSETQ. The CDR3 length is 16 residues. Trimming at V came to 1 base and at J to 4 bases, leaving 8 bases not matched to a gene.

This chain joins TRBV6-5 and TRBJ2-3, with a tentative D call TRBD2 (5 bases). The V end lost 0 bases, the J end lost 4 bases, and 8 bases lay between the germline ends. The CDR3 extends over 14 amino acids. In germline, CDR1 is MNHEY, CDR2 SVGAGI. The CDR3 protein is CASSYSRGSDTQYF. The CDR3 DNA is TGTGCCAGCAGTTACTCCCGGGGATCAGATACGCAGTATTTT.

In this sample, this clone turned up a few times. The chain couples TRBV10-2 to TRBJ2-5, with 9 bases that match TRBD2. The CDR3 is 15 residues long. V gave up 6 bases and J gave up 4 bases; unmatched junction bases: 9. Germline V gene lookup returns CDR1 WSHSY and CDR2 SAAADI. Here the CDR3 reads CASRVAGVLGETQYF. The CDR3 DNA follows: TGCGCCAGCAGAGTAGCGGGAGTATTGGGAGAGACCCAGTACTTC.

DNA of the CDR3: TGTGCCAGCAGCCTCGGGACAGGGCCTCAGCCCCAGCATTTT. Translating gives CASSLGTGPQPQHF. The rearrangement links TRBV5-6 to TRBJ1-5, with 9 bases aligning to TRBD1. This CDR3 comprises 14 residues. The V gene end was trimmed by 4 bases and the J gene end by 6 bases; junction bases not matched to a gene: 5. Germline-derived CDR1 and CDR2 are SGHDT and YYEEEE.

The V gene is TRBV12-5, the J gene TRBJ1-1; no firm D call. Trimming stripped 0 bases from V and 0 bases from J, with 14 bases between. The CDR3 has 17 amino acids. The germline V gene has CDR1 LGHNT and CDR2 FRNRAP. The CDR3, as DNA: TGTGCTAGTGGTTTGGTACTCGGGGTTGGGATGAACACTGAAGCTTTCTTT. Protein: CASGLVLGVGMNTEAFF.

V usage is TRBV27 and J usage is TRBJ1-1, with 7 bases matching TRBD1. Germline V gene lookup returns CDR1 MNHEY and CDR2 SMNVEV (reference sequence). Trimming took 1 base from V and 4 from J; bases not matched to a gene: 12. This CDR3 is built from 17 residues. The CDR3 protein is CASSLFSRQGGGTEAFF. Here the CDR3 DNA reads TGTGCCAGCAGTTTATTTTCAAGACAGGGCGGGGGCACTGAAGCTTTCTTT.

The CDR3 DNA reads as TGTGCCAGCAGTCGTAGCGGGAGTAGTTCCTACAATGAGCAGTTCTTC. As protein: CASSRSGSSSYNEQFF. This sequence joins TRBV11-3 and TRBJ2-1; 9 nucleotides line up with TRBD2. The germline CDR1 and CDR2 sequences are SGHNT and YENEEA. Trimming took 6 bases from V and 1 from J; bases not matched to a gene: 7. The CDR3 spans 16 residues.

To note about this clone: Other DNA sequences within the sample encode an identical CDR3. The V and J genes are TRBV5-4 and TRBJ2-5, with 15 bases that match TRBD2. CDR3 length equals 15 residues. Unmatched junction bases numbered 3, after V lost 4 bases and J lost 5 bases. The V gene's germline CDR1 is SGHNT and CDR2 YYREEE (reference sequence). CDR3 DNA: TGTGCCAGCAGCGCCGGACTAGCGGGAGGGGAGACCCAGTACTTC. Residues: CASSAGLAGGETQYF.

The count of this clone is one. J is TRBJ1-4 and V is TRBV4-1; D may be TRBD1 (5 bases). V gave up 2 bases and J gave up 0 bases, with 19 bases separating them. The CDR3 runs to 19 residues. Germline loops: CDR1 MGHRA, CDR2 YSYEKL. CDR3 sequence reads: CASSQPVGGLTPTNEKLFF. CDR3 DNA sequence: TGCGCCAGCAGCCAACCTGTGGGGGGACTGACTCCAACTAATGAAAAACTGTTTTTT.

This rearrangement joins TRBV30 to TRBJ2-5, with TRBD2 matching over 7 bases. This CDR3 has 12 amino acids. CDR1 and CDR2 from the germline V gene are GTSNPN and SVGIG (reference sequence). With 4 bases clipped from V and 3 bases from J, the junction kept 2 bases outside the gene matches. Written as DNA, the CDR3 is TGTGCCTGGAAGGGAGGGGAAGAGACCCAGTACTTC. This gives the protein CAWKGGEETQYF.

This clone was seen a single time. The chain employs TRBV4-3 and TRBJ2-5; TRBD2 is a possible D gene (8 bases). Matching the DNA end better, TRBJ2-7 makes the J call doubtful. This CDR3 comprises 21 residues. The V gene's germline CDR1 is LGHNA and CDR2 YSLEER. This CDR3 is CASSRLGLGTVLTHVSYEQYF. CDR3 in DNA: TGCGCCAGCAGCCGATTGGGACTAGGGACAGTCCTTACCCATGTCTCCTACGAGCAGTACTTC.